The 9 T cell receptor beta chains listed next were all sequenced from one sample in a study of cytomegalovirus exposure and HLA in healthy donors. PCR was performed using 60 Vbeta and 13 Jbeta primers. TCRdb keeps only in-frame clones here, not all; method: immunoSEQ multiplex PCR. Of 250,000 to 300,000 clones in the sample, approximately 84% are singletons; the top ten hold roughly 2%. Material for sequencing was PBMCs. The receptors stem from a woman aged 40 to 55 in good health and CMV-seropositive.

This clone has just one count. The rearrangement uses TRBV6-6 and TRBJ2-5, with D uncertain. Germline-derived CDR1 and CDR2 are MNHNY and SVGAGI (reference sequence). The length of the CDR3 is 12 residues. The V end lost 4 bases, the J end lost 1 base, and 4 bases lay between the germline ends. The chain's CDR3 is CASSFGQETQYF. The CDR3 DNA follows: TGTGCCAGCAGTTTCGGCCAAGAGACCCAGTACTTC.

This chain connects TRBV5-4 to TRBJ2-7, with D perhaps matching TRBD2 (5 bases). The CDR3 sequence is 16 residues long. V was trimmed by 1 base and J by 2 bases, leaving 16 bases between them. Germline CDR1 and CDR2: SGHNT and YYREEE (reference sequence). The CDR3 DNA follows: TGTGCCAGCAGCTTGTATTCCGGGGAAGGTACCTACGAGCAGTACTTC. Amino acids: CASSLYSGEGTYEQYF.

The V call is TRBV27, the J call TRBJ2-1, with D uncertain. The germline gives CDR1 MNHEY, CDR2 SMNVEV (reference sequence). CDR3 length: 14 amino acids. The ends were cut back, 8 bases at V and 4 bases at J, with 15 bases in the middle. CDR3 sequence: CASRRSDGYNEQFF. The DNA for the CDR3 is TGTGCCAGCCGCCGCAGCGATGGGTACAATGAGCAGTTCTTC.

The rearrangement links TRBV29-1 to TRBJ1-1; D is ambiguous. V shed 5 bases and J shed 2 bases, with 9 bases lying between them. The germline V gene has CDR1 SQVTM and CDR2 ANQGSEA. CDR3 length: 12 amino acids. The CDR3, as DNA: TGCAGCGTTCAACGGTACAACACTGAAGCTTTCTTT. Translation gives CSVQRYNTEAFF.

As for this clone: One end of the junction varies from germline; a read error may be responsible. This chain joins TRBV7-9 and TRBJ2-7, with 7 bases matching TRBD1. The V gene's germline CDR1 is SEHNR and CDR2 FQNEAQ (reference sequence). The CDR3 length is 16 residues. This chain's CDR3 is CSSSSSAETGSYEQYF. The CDR3 DNA reads TGTTCCAGCAGCTCCTCCGCCGAGACAGGGTCCTACGAGCAGTACTTC.

On this clone: Given a much more abundant clone one base away, this may be a read error. At the DNA level, this CDR3 is encoded by other sequences in the same sample as well. V usage is TRBV7-9 and J usage is TRBJ1-1, with 7 bases aligning to TRBD1. The CDR3 runs 14 residues. CDR1 SEHNR and CDR2 FQNEAQ come from the germline V gene (reference sequence). V was pared by 3 bases and J by 0 bases, with 1 base of the junction left unmatched. The DNA of the CDR3 is TGTGCCAGCAGCTTGGACAGGTTGAACACTGAAGCTTTCTTT. Translated: CASSLDRLNTEAFF.

This clone showed up just a few times. The rearrangement uses TRBV27 and TRBJ2-3; 11 bases map to TRBD1. CDR1 MNHEY and CDR2 SMNVEV come from the germline V gene (reference sequence). There are 16 residues in the CDR3. The V segment lost 6 bases and the J segment 3 bases; nucleotides outside the gene matches: 8. The CDR3 nucleotides are TGTGCCAGCAGGAGAGCCGGGACAGGGGGGACAGATACGCAGTATTTT. This sequence encodes CASRRAGTGGTDTQYF.

A single count supports this clone. The rearrangement joins TRBV5-6 to TRBJ2-7, with D possibly matching TRBD1 (5 bases). CDR1 and CDR2 from the germline V gene are SGHDT and YYEEEE. V was pared by 4 bases and J by 4 bases, with 12 bases between. The CDR3 runs to 13 residues. CDR3 sequence (DNA): TGTGCCAGCAGCGGCGCCCCAGGGTACGAGCAGTACTTC. Translation: CASSGAPGYEQYF. The full variable domain, its missing parts supplied by reference TRBV5-6 and TRBJ2-7, is DAGVTQSPTHLIKTRGQQVTLRCSPKSGHDTVSWYQQALGQGPQFIFQYYEEEERQRGNFPDRFSGHQFPNYSSELNVNALLLGDSALYLCASSGAPGYEQYFGPGTRLTVT.

The genes are TRBV9 and TRBJ2-7; 10 bases map to TRBD2. The CDR3 totals 14 residues. The junction had 5 bases not matched to a gene; V was cut back by 3 bases and J by 5 bases. Germline lookup yields CDR1 SGDLS and CDR2 YYNGEE. The CDR3 loop is CASSASGRLDEQYF. CDR3 sequence (DNA): TGTGCCAGCAGCGCTAGCGGGAGACTTGACGAGCAGTACTTC.